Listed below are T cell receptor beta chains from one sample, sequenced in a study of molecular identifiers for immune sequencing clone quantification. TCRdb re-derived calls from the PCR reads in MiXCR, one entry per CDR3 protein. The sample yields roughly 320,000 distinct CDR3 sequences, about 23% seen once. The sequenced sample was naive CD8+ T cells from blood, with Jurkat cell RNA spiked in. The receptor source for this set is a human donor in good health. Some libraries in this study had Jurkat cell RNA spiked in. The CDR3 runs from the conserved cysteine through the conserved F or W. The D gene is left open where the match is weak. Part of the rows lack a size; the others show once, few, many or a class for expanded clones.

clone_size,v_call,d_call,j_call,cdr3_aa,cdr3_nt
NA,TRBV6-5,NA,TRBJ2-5,CASSYRTEQEPQYF,TGTGCCAGCAGTTACCGGACTGAGCAAGAGCCCCAGTACTTC
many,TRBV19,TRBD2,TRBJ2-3,CASSNRDYGQDTQYF,TGTGCCAGTAGTAACCGGGACTACGGCCAGGATACGCAGTATTTT
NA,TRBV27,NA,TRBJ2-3,CASSPTSYSDTQYF,TGTGCCAGCAGTCCAACCTCCTACTCAGATACGCAGTATTTT
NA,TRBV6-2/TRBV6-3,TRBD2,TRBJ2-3,CASSYSGTSGGSTDTQYF,TGTGCCAGCAGTTACTCGGGGACTAGCGGGGGATCAACAGATACGCAGTATTTT
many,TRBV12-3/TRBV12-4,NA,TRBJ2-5,CASIYGGTQYF,TGTGCCAGCATCTACGGGGGGACCCAGTACTTC
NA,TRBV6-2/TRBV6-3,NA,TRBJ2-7,CASSYHSTYEQYF,TGTGCCAGCAGTTACCATAGCACCTACGAGCAGTACTTC
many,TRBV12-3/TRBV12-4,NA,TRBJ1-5,CASRNQGKQPQHF,TGTGCCAGCAGGAATCAGGGGAAGCAGCCCCAGCATTTT
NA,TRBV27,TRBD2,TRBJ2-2,CASSARAGTMTGELFF,TGTGCCAGCAGTGCCCGAGCCGGGACTATGACCGGGGAGCTGTTTTTT
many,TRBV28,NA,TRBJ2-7,CASSVREQYF,TGTGCCAGCAGTGTGCGCGAGCAGTACTTC
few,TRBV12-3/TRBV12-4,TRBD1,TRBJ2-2,CASSLNRGTGELFF,TGTGCCAGCAGTTTGAACAGGGGCACCGGGGAGCTGTTTTTT
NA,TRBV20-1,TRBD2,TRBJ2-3,CSARPLPGLAGGVFTDTQYF,TGCAGTGCTAGACCACTACCGGGACTAGCGGGAGGGGTGTTTACAGATACGCAGTATTTT
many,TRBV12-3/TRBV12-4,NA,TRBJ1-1,CASSSSQGGGTEAFF,TGTGCCAGCAGCAGTTCTCAAGGAGGGGGCACTGAAGCTTTCTTT
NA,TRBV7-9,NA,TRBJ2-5,CASSLLALQETQYF,TGTGCCAGCAGCTTACTGGCACTACAAGAGACCCAGTACTTC
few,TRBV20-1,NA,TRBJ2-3,CSARMGAYTDTQYF,TGCAGTGCTAGGATGGGGGCCTACACAGATACGCAGTATTTT
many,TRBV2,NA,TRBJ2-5,CASSAGTYQETQYF,TGTGCCAGCAGTGCCGGGACTTATCAAGAGACCCAGTACTTC
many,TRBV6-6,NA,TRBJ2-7,CASSFGVHEQYF,TGTGCCAGCAGTTTCGGGGTCCACGAGCAGTACTTC
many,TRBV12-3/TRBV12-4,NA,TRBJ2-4,CASSPQPTGTVKNIQYF,TGTGCCAGCAGTCCTCAACCTACCGGGACGGTGAAAAACATTCAGTACTTC
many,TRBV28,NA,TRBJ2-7,CASSFMGLADSSYEQYF,TGTGCCAGCAGTTTCATGGGCCTAGCTGATAGCTCCTACGAGCAGTACTTC
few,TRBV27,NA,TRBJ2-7,CASSSGLQTYEQYF,TGTGCCAGCAGTTCGGGACTCCAAACCTACGAGCAGTACTTC
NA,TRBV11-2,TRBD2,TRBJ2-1,CASSLAGGGYNEQFF,TGTGCCAGCAGCCTCGCGGGGGGCGGATACAATGAGCAGTTCTTC
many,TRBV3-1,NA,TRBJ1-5,CASSQTFNQPQHF,TGTGCCAGCAGCCAGACTTTCAATCAGCCCCAGCATTTT
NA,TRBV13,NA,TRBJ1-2,CASSSVTGNHGYTF,TGTGCCAGCAGCTCAGTCACAGGGAACCATGGCTACACCTTC
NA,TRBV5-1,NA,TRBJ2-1,CASSLPLHQVVRTSPAKVDEQFF,TGCGCCAGCAGCTTGCCCTTGCACCAGGTCGTTAGAACATCTCCCGCGAAGGTAGATGAGCAGTTCTTC
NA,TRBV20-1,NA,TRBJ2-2,CSARDGITGELFF,TGCAGTGCTAGAGATGGCATCACCGGGGAGCTGTTTTTT
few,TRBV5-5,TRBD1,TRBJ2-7,CASSQGQAASYEQYF,TGTGCCAGCAGCCAAGGACAGGCGGCCTCCTACGAGCAGTACTTC
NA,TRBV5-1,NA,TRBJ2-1,CASSLDSTYNEQFF,TGCGCCAGCAGCTTGGACAGCACCTACAATGAGCAGTTCTTC
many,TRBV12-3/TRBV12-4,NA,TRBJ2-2,CASSFRTVRSSTGELFF,TGTGCCAGCAGTTTTAGGACAGTTAGGTCGAGCACCGGGGAGCTGTTTTTT
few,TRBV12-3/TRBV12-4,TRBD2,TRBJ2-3,CASSPGLAGGPVDTQYF,TGTGCCAGCAGTCCGGGACTAGCGGGGGGGCCGGTAGATACGCAGTATTTT
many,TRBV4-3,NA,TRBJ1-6,CASSQGAGGSYNSPLHF,TGCGCCAGCAGCCAAGGAGCGGGGGGCTCCTATAATTCACCCCTCCACTTT